These 8 T cell receptor beta chains were sequenced from one sample in a study of post-analysis software for immune sequencing data. Study-wide points: Controls had lower frequencies than patients of a few TRBV segments, which included TRBV5-6, TRBV5-1 and TRBV20-1.

TCR beta cDNA libraries had unique molecular identifiers. Using its own MiXCR run on the PCR reads, TCRdb lists one record per CDR3 protein. The sample records around 710,000 distinct CDR3 sequences, roughly 46% being singletons. No antigen has been assigned to these receptors. Material for sequencing was blood. These receptors all come from a girl aged 10-17 years with multiple sclerosis.

The chain combines TRBV5-6 with TRBJ2-7; TRBD2 matches 8 bases. The trim removed 0 bases at V and 7 bases at J, leaving 9 bases unmatched. From germline, CDR1 is SGHDT and CDR2 YYEEEE. The CDR3 consists of 15 residues. Written as DNA, the CDR3 is TGTGCCAGCAGCTTGGGGAGCGGGAGTTACGATGAGCAGTACTTC. This codes for CASSLGSGSYDEQYF. The whole variable domain, remainder taken from reference TRBV5-6 and TRBJ2-7, is DAGVTQSPTHLIKTRGQQVTLRCSPKSGHDTVSWYQQALGQGPQFIFQYYEEEERQRGNFPDRFSGHQFPNYSSELNVNALLLGDSALYLCASSLGSGSYDEQYFGPGTRLTVT.

V gene TRBV28 combines with J gene TRBJ2-4, with TRBD1 matching 11 bases. The J call may be incorrect, as the DNA end agrees better with TRBJ2-7. The CDR3 sequence is 14 residues long. The germline gives CDR1 MDHEN, CDR2 SYDVKM. CDR3 nucleotides: TGTGCCAGCACCCTCCGGGACAGGGGGTACGAGCAGTACTTC. Amino acids: CASTLRDRGYEQYF.

This chain uses TRBV12-5 with TRBJ2-1, with D tentatively TRBD2 (5 bases). Trimming pared 6 bases from V and 0 bases from J, leaving 12 bases between. The CDR3 sequence is 15 residues long. Germline CDR1 and CDR2: LGHNT and FRNRAP. The CDR3 here is CASGLGLSSYNEQFF. CDR3 nucleotides: TGTGCTAGTGGCCTAGGACTGAGCTCCTACAATGAGCAGTTCTTC. The full variable domain, its missing parts supplied by reference TRBV12-5 and TRBJ2-1, is DARVTQTPRHKVTEMGQEVTMRCQPILGHNTVFWYRQTMMQGLELLAYFRNRAPLDDSGMPKDRFSAEMPDATLATLKIQPSEPRDSAVYFCASGLGLSSYNEQFFGPGTRLTVL.

This clonotype was seen only a few times. The germline gene is not matched at one end of the junction; a read error may be the cause. The chain couples TRBV15 to TRBJ1-1; D ambiguous. The germline gives CDR1 LNHNV, CDR2 YYDKDF (reference sequence). This CDR3 contains 14 residues. CDR3 sequence: CATSRDRRNTEAFF. Written as DNA, the CDR3 is TGTGCCACCAGTAGAGATCGACGGAACACTGAAGCTTTCTTT.

The chain links TRBV20-1 to TRBJ2-5; 7 bases match TRBD1. This CDR3 spans 15 amino acids. V shed 2 bases, J shed 3 bases, and the junction held 9 bases outside the gene matches. In germline, CDR1 is DFQATT, CDR2 SNEGSKA (reference sequence). The CDR3 loop is CSARTPGTVKETQYF. CDR3 in DNA: TGCAGTGCTAGAACGCCTGGGACAGTGAAAGAGACCCAGTACTTC.

CDR3 region: CATSRDRSSYNEQFF. The CDR3 nucleotides read TGTGCCACCAGCAGAGATCGGAGCTCCTACAATGAGCAGTTCTTC. The chain couples TRBV15 to TRBJ2-1, with unresolved D. Germline V gene data show CDR1 as LNHNV and CDR2 as YYDKDF (reference sequence). The CDR3 covers 15 residues. V lost 0 bases and J lost 0, with 6 bases in between.

This clonotype was counted between two and nine times. The chain has TRBV5-1 and TRBJ2-5, with 7 bases identical to TRBD1. The DNA end is a closer match to TRBJ2-7, so the J assignment may be wrong. Germline CDR1 SGHRS, CDR2 YFSETQ. This CDR3 is 15 amino acids long. The CDR3 coding sequence is TGCGCCAGCACCCCCTCCGGGACAGCACCCTACGAGCAGTACTTC. Translating it yields CASTPSGTAPYEQYF.

The chain combines TRBV7-6 with TRBJ2-3; TRBD2 is a possible D gene (6 bases). Germline V gene data show CDR1 as SGHVS and CDR2 as FNYEAQ. V was cut by 4 bases and J by 5 bases, with 22 bases left in between. The CDR3 extends over 17 amino acids. CDR3 sequence: CASSSRDGGLLIDTQYF. CDR3 DNA: TGTGCCAGCAGCTCGAGGGATGGGGGACTTCTCATAGATACGCAGTATTTT.